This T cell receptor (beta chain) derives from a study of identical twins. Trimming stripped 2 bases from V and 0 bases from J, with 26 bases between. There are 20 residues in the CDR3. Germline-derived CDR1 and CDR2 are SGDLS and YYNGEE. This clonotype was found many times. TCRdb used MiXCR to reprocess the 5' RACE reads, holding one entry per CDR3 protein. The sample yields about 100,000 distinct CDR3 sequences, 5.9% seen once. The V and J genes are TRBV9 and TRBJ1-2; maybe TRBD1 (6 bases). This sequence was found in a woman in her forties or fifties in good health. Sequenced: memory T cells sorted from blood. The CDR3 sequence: CASSVASIGQIKKPNYGYTF. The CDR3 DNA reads TGTGCCAGCAGCGTCGCCTCAATAGGACAGATCAAGAAGCCTAACTATGGCTACACCTTC.